One T cell receptor beta chain is described in this entry. These data originate in a study of regulatory T cells in long-lasting Graves disease. Arm-PCR of CDR3 regions with iRepertoire HTBI primers generated TCR beta libraries. A single record per CDR3 protein comes from TCRdb applying MiXCR to the multiplex PCR reads. The sample records 600,000 to 650,000 distinct CDR3 sequences, roughly 16% being singletons. Per germline, CDR1 SEHNR and CDR2 FQNEAQ (reference sequence). This CDR3 region has 11 residues. Trimming shortened V by 6 bases and J by 7 bases, and 7 bases separated the two germline ends. Documented time point: newly diagnosed GD, antithyroid drugs for less than 3 months. Following extraction of RNA from PBMCs, that RNA was used to make the TCR library. This same sample was also taken into another study, of T cells in Graves' hyperthyroidism and ophthalmopathy.

The sample here was peripheral blood mononuclear cells (PBMCs), taken at new diagnosis, from a patient treated with antithyroid drugs. V and J are TRBV7-9 and TRBJ2-1; D is ambiguous. The sequence was obtained from a woman younger than 45 with Graves disease. The CDR3 DNA sequence: TGTGCCAGCAGGAAGAGTAATGAGCAGTTCTTC. The encoded protein is CASRKSNEQFF.